This T cell receptor beta chain is from a study of cytomegalovirus exposure and HLA in healthy donors. Donors likely had unrecorded immune exposures despite being nominally healthy when sampled. Primers: 60 Vbeta forward and 13 Jbeta reverse. Data came from immunoSEQ multiplex PCR; TCRdb stores just in-frame clones and leaves some out. Of fewer than 200,000 clones in the sample, roughly 70% were seen once. The study, taken as a whole, reports: CMV serostatus was the sole immune exposure information available. Cytomegalovirus-associated status was assigned to 164 TCR beta chains. Based on reports, TCR beta sequences accurately predicted HLA-A and HLA-B alleles for most subjects.

V was shortened by 0 bases and J by 0 bases, with 8 bases between the two germline ends. The CDR3 runs 15 residues. Germline V lookup: CDR1 SNHLY, CDR2 FYNNEI. Regarding this clone: As yet, its antigen is unknown.

This receptor was obtained from a girl between 5 and 17 years old in good health and CMV-seronegative. The chain employs TRBV2 and TRBJ1-2; tentative D call: TRBD1 (5 bases). Material for sequencing was PBMCs. The CDR3 DNA reads TGTGCCAGCAGTGAAGCGGGGGGAGCTAACTATGGCTACACCTTC. It specifies CASSEAGGANYGYTF.